Listed below are T cell receptor beta chains from one sample, sequenced in a study of blood T cell repertoires in COVID-19. The protocol was immunoSEQ multiplex PCR, while the TCRdb copy is restricted to in-frame clones and leaves out a portion. The sample carries 110,000 to 150,000 clones, more than 60% recorded once. Sequenced input: peripheral blood. The receptors shown here come from a woman aged 55 to 70 with acute or convalescent COVID-19. Each CDR3 is given with its conserved first and last residue. Fields, in order: V gene, J gene, clone size, D gene, CDR3 DNA, CDR3 protein. The D gene is left open where the match is weak. Clone sizes are given selectively: once, few, many, or a class where the clone is expanded.

>TRBV27|TRBJ2-3|few|TRBD1
TGTGCCAGCAGCCGCCGGGACAGAAACACAGATACGCAGTATTTT
CASSRRDRNTDTQYF
>TRBV25-1|TRBJ2-5|-|TRBD2
TGTGCCAGCAGTCCTCTTAGCGGGAGGAAACAAGAGACCCAGTACTTC
CASSPLSGRKQETQYF
>TRBV6-1|TRBJ2-7|-|-
TGTGCCAGCAGTTCCAGGGGAGACCACGAGCAGTACTTC
CASSSRGDHEQYF
>TRBV21-1|TRBJ1-1|-|-
TGTGCCAGCAGCAAACAATTCCGGGACAAAGGAGAAGCTTTCTTT
CASSKQFRDKGEAFF
>TRBV5-1|TRBJ2-7|-|TRBD1
TGCGCCAGCAGCTTGACCGGACAGGGTTGGGAGCAGTACTTC
CASSLTGQGWEQYF
>TRBV10-3|TRBJ1-3|-|-
TGTGCCATCAGTGAGCCGGGACCGGGAGTTTATGGAAACACCATATATTTT
CAISEPGPGVYGNTIYF
>TRBV29-1|TRBJ2-3|-|TRBD2
TGCAGCGTTTCTAGGGGCGGGAGTACCACAGATACGCAGTATTTT
CSVSRGGSTTDTQYF
>TRBV24-1|TRBJ2-2|-|TRBD1
TGTGCCACTCAACAGGGGCATGACACCGGGGAGCTGTTTTTT
CATQQGHDTGELFF
>TRBV6-5|TRBJ2-7|-|-
TGTGCCAGCAGTTACTCAGTTACAGGGATCTACGGGCAGTACTTC
CASSYSVTGIYGQYF
>TRBV7-9|TRBJ2-2|-|TRBD1
TGTGCCAGCAGCTCAGGGACAGTCAACGGGGAGCTGTTTTTT
CASSSGTVNGELFF
>TRBV29-1|TRBJ2-7|-|-
TGCAGCGTTGAACTGGGAGCCTACGAGCAGTACTTC
CSVELGAYEQYF
>TRBV9|TRBJ1-1|once|-
TGTGCCAGCAGCGAAACAGGGCGGTACTTCACTGAAGCTTTCTTT
CASSETGRYFTEAFF
>TRBV7-9|TRBJ2-1|many|TRBD2
TGTGCCAGCAGACCCGGGACTACACTCTACGGTGAGCAGTTCTTC
CASRPGTTLYGEQFF
>TRBV4-1|TRBJ1-1|-|TRBD1
TGCGCCAGCAGCCAAGATGGGGCAGGGGGAATTTTCGCTTTCTTT
CASSQDGAGGIFAFF
>TRBV3-1/TRBV3-2|TRBJ1-2|-|-
TGTGCCAGCAGCGAAGACCCTGCAGTCGTTTATGGCTACACCTTC
CASSEDPAVVYGYTF
>TRBV7-9|TRBJ2-5|once|-
TGTGCCAGCAGCTTAGCAGTGGGGGCCGGCGGAGAGACCCAGTACTTC
CASSLAVGAGGETQYF
>TRBV5-4|TRBJ2-7|-|-
TGTGCCAGCAGCCCCCTGCGGGGCTCCTACGAGCAGTACTTC
CASSPLRGSYEQYF
>TRBV7-2|TRBJ2-7|-|-
TGTGCCAGCAGCTTAGTAGGATCGGGGTGGGTCGAGCAGTACTTC
CASSLVGSGWVEQYF
>TRBV29-1|TRBJ1-6|-|TRBD1
TGCAGCGTGAGGGACAGCCTTAATTCACCCCTCCACTTT
CSVRDSLNSPLHF
>TRBV2|TRBJ1-5|few|-
TGTGCCAGCAGTCAGGGTCATAGCAATCAGCCCCAGCATTTT
CASSQGHSNQPQHF
>TRBV10-2|TRBJ2-7|-|-
TGCGCCAGCAGTGAGTCCGGAGTTGGCTCCTACGAGCAGTACTTC
CASSESGVGSYEQYF
>TRBV7-9|TRBJ1-5|once|-
TGTGCCAGCAGCTTAAGGGCGGGCCCCCAGCATTTT
CASSLRAGPQHF
>TRBV27|TRBJ1-4|once|TRBD1
TGTGCCAGCAGTGCGATACAGGGGATGGAACTGTTTTTT
CASSAIQGMELFF
>TRBV30|TRBJ1-3|-|TRBD1
TGTGCCTGGAGTTGGGGACAGAGATCTGGAAACACCATATATTTT
CAWSWGQRSGNTIYF
>TRBV15|TRBJ1-2|-|-
TGTGCCACCTCGTATGGGGGCGCTTCGGGCTACACCTTC
CATSYGGASGYTF
>TRBV5-1|TRBJ2-7|few|TRBD1
TGCGCCAGCAGCTCGGACAGGGGACCCTACGAGCAGTACTTC
CASSSDRGPYEQYF
>TRBV19|TRBJ2-2|-|TRBD2
TGTGCCAGTAGTATGACGGGGGGGACCGGGGAGCTGTTTTTT
CASSMTGGTGELFF
>TRBV27|TRBJ2-1|-|TRBD2
TGTGCCAGCAGTTTACTCGGGACTAGCTATAACAATGAGCAGTTCTTC
CASSLLGTSYNNEQFF
>TRBV6-6|TRBJ1-5|-|-
TGTGCCAGCAGTTACGTACAGGTTCTTCAGCCCCAGCATTTT
CASSYVQVLQPQHF
>TRBV5-4|TRBJ2-5|once|TRBD2
TGTGCCAGCAGCGTGGGGACTAGCGGGAGGCTGGAGACCCAGTACTTC
CASSVGTSGRLETQYF
>TRBV5-1|TRBJ1-1|-|-
TGCGCCAGCAGCTTTGGAGAAGGGAACACTGAAGCTTTCTTT
CASSFGEGNTEAFF
>TRBV7-2|TRBJ2-1|-|TRBD2
TGTGCCAGCAGCTTAGAGGGACTAGCGGAAAATGAGCAGTTCTTC
CASSLEGLAENEQFF